Detailed here is one T cell receptor beta chain. These data come from a study of control samples from healthy donors and cancer patients. Only in-frame clones appear in the TCRdb table, and some are missing; sequencing was by immunoSEQ multiplex PCR. Among tens of thousands of clones listed, roughly 87% were seen once. This CDR3 spans 18 amino acids. Unmatched junction bases numbered 13, after V lost 0 bases and J lost 5 bases. Germline V gene data show CDR1 as MNHEY and CDR2 as SVGEGT. J is TRBJ1-5 and V is TRBV6-2 or TRBV6-3; TRBD1 aligns across 7 bases. Sequences were obtained from blood. This TCR was sampled from a woman between 45 and 60 years old in good health. This CDR3 is CASSYSLVLTGRDQPQHF. In DNA form, the CDR3 reads TGTGCCAGCAGTTACTCATTGGTTTTGACAGGGAGGGATCAGCCCCAGCATTTT.